This TCR beta chain came from a study of OX40 agonist ivuxolimab in advanced cancers. Assay: immunoSEQ multiplex PCR; the TCRdb copy retains only in-frame clones and omits some. The sample carries 65,000 to 70,000 clones, 91% recorded once. There are 12 residues in the CDR3. Trimming removed 4 bases at V and 3 bases at J, with 7 bases between. Germline V CDR1 and CDR2: MNHEY, SVGAGI. Overall study results and limits: At 0.1 to 3.0 mg/kg and by week 6, CD4+ and CD8+ T cells in the blood had expanded clonally.

With respect to this clone: Its antigen is not identified.

Sample: CD4+ or CD8+ T cells sorted from blood, taken in a trial of the OX40 agonist ivuxolimab. The chain carries TRBV6-5 and TRBJ2-7; D possibly corresponds to TRBD1 (5 bases). The sequence derives from an adult with an advanced solid tumor such as melanoma, head and neck, liver or kidney cancer. The CDR3 DNA is TGTGCCAGCAGTTCAGGGTACTACGAGCAGTACTTC. Amino acids: CASSSGYYEQYF.